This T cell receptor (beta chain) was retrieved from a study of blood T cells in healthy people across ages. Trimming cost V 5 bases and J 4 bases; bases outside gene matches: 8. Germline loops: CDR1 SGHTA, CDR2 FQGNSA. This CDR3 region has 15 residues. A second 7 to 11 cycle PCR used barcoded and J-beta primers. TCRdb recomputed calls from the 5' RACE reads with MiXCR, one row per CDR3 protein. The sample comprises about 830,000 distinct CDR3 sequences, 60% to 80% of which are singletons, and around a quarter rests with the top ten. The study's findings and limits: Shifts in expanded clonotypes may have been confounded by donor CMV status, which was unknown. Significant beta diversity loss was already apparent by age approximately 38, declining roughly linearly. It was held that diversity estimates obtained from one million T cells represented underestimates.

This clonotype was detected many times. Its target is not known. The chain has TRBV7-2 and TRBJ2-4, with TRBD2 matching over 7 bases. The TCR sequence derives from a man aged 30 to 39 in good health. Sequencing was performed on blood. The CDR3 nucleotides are TGTGCCAGCAGCCCGGGCGGGGGACGAAAAAACATTCAGTACTTC. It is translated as CASSPGGGRKNIQYF.